The 13 T cell receptor beta chains reported below all come from one sample, sequenced in a study of post-analysis software for immune sequencing data. Findings and limits, study-wide: Controls showed lower frequencies than patients for roughly five TRBV segments, and TRBV5-6, TRBV5-1 and TRBV20-1 were among these.

No antigen has been identified for these receptors. Unique molecular identifiers were carried by the TCR beta cDNA libraries. A single record per CDR3 protein comes from TCRdb applying MiXCR to the PCR reads. The sample has 350,000 to 500,000 distinct CDR3 sequences; 39% are singletons. The sample comprised blood. Receptors were obtained from a girl aged 2 to 9 with multiple sclerosis.

The J gene is TRBJ2-1, the V gene TRBV13, with 7 bases lining up with TRBD2. Germline CDR1 and CDR2: PRHDT and FYEKMQ (reference sequence). With 3 bases clipped from V and 0 bases from J, the junction kept 8 bases outside the gene matches. The CDR3 runs to 17 residues. CDR3 residues: CASSLDPGTISYNEQFF. CDR3 DNA sequence: TGTGCCAGCAGCTTGGACCCCGGGACTATCTCCTACAATGAGCAGTTCTTC.

Comments on this clonotype: The germline gene is not matched at one end of the junction; a read error may be the cause. CDR3 DNA: TGTACCAGCAGCCGGCTAGCGGAAGGGATCTACAATGAGCAGTTCTTC. Its translation is CTSSRLAEGIYNEQFF. The chain employs TRBV3-1 and TRBJ2-1; TRBD2 agrees at 7 bases. The CDR3 sequence is 16 residues long. Germline CDR1 and CDR2: LGHDT and YNNKEL (reference sequence).

This clonotype showed up just a few times. V is TRBV3-1 and J is TRBJ1-2; 7 bases are a match to TRBD1. The CDR3 length is 14 residues. The germline gives CDR1 LGHDT, CDR2 YNNKEL (reference sequence). J gave up 5 bases and V 7 bases, and 10 bases lay outside the gene matches. The CDR3 DNA reads TGTGCCAGCAATCCTGGACAGGCGATTTATGGCTACACCTTC. It specifies CASNPGQAIYGYTF.

The J gene is TRBJ2-3, the V gene TRBV20-1; D might be TRBD1 (7 bases). Per the germline V gene, CDR1 is DFQATT and CDR2 is SNEGSKA (reference sequence). This CDR3 contains 16 residues. With 6 bases removed from V and 2 bases from J, the gap between germline ends came to 21 bases. The CDR3 sequence is CSAVGAGGGVTDTQYF. CDR3 DNA sequence: TGCAGTGCCGTCGGGGCAGGGGGAGGAGTCACAGATACGCAGTATTTT.

This clonotype was seen more than once but under ten times. The chain recombines TRBV3-1 with TRBJ1-1; a possible D gene is TRBD1 (6 bases). CDR3 length: 12 residues. Germline loops: CDR1 LGHDT, CDR2 YNNKEL (reference sequence). V lost 0 bases and J 10 bases, leaving 9 bases between the germline ends. The CDR3 DNA is TGTGCCAGCAGCCAAGACAGGGGTCGAGCTTTCTTT. Translating it yields CASSQDRGRAFF.

This chain connects TRBV11-2 to TRBJ2-2; 7 bases are shared with TRBD1. The germline V gene has CDR1 SGHAT and CDR2 FQNNGV. V trimming: 5 bases; J trimming: 3 bases; junction bases outside the gene matches: 3. The CDR3 runs 14 residues. The CDR3 protein is CASSPQGYTGELFF. The CDR3 DNA reads as TGTGCCAGCAGCCCACAGGGGTACACCGGGGAGCTGTTTTTT.

The chain employs TRBV11-2 and TRBJ2-5; the match to TRBD1 covers 9 bases. Germline V gene lookup returns CDR1 SGHAT and CDR2 FQNNGV. V lost 5 bases, J lost 2 bases, and 9 bases stayed unmatched. This CDR3 has 16 amino acids. The CDR3: CASSLGGTGFQETQYF. CDR3 DNA sequence: TGTGCCAGCAGCCTAGGTGGGACAGGGTTTCAAGAGACCCAGTACTTC.

This chain connects TRBV29-1 to TRBJ1-2; 7 bases agree with TRBD1. Germline CDR1 reads SQVTM; CDR2 reads ANQGSEA. With 0 bases clipped from V and 7 bases from J, the junction kept 5 bases outside the gene matches. CDR3 length equals 13 residues. The CDR3 sequence is CSVEETGRSGYTF. The CDR3 DNA reads TGCAGCGTTGAAGAGACAGGGAGGAGTGGCTACACCTTC. The full variable domain, completed using reference TRBV29-1 and TRBJ1-2, is SAVISQKPSRDICQRGTSLTIQCQVDSQVTMMFWYRQQPGQSLTLIATANQGSEATYESGFVIDKFPISRPNLTFSTLTVSNMSPEDSSIYLCSVEETGRSGYTFGSGTRLTVV.

To note about this clonotype: A junction end diverges from the germline sequence, so it may reflect a read error. CDR3 nucleotides: TGTGCCAGCAGCTTAGGCAGAAGAGCTAATTCACCCCCCCACTTT. Residues: CASSLGRRANSPPHF. J is TRBJ1-6 and V is TRBV13, with no clear D. The CDR3 sequence is 15 residues long. Germline lookup yields CDR1 PRHDT and CDR2 FYEKMQ (reference sequence).

This clonotype came up a few times. The chain recombines TRBV4-2 with TRBJ2-5; D is ambiguous. With the DNA end fitting TRBJ2-7 better, the J assignment may be wrong. The CDR3 is made up of 15 amino acids. CDR1 is LGHNA and CDR2 is YNFKEQ in the germline V gene. For the CDR3, the DNA is TGTGCCAGCAGCCAAGATGGAAGGCAGGCCTACGAGCAGTACTTC. Its protein product is CASSQDGRQAYEQYF.

This chain links TRBV7-3 with TRBJ2-3, with no clear D. The V gene's germline CDR1 is SGHTA and CDR2 FQGTGA. The CDR3 spans 13 residues. V was shortened by 2 bases and J by 5 bases, with 8 bases between the two germline ends. The chain's CDR3 is CASSLSPVDTQYF. DNA of the CDR3: TGTGCCAGCAGCTTATCTCCTGTAGATACGCAGTATTTT. Using reference TRBV7-3 and TRBJ2-3 for the parts outside the CDR3, the full variable domain is GAGVSQTPSNKVTEKGKYVELRCDPISGHTALYWYRQSLGQGPEFLIYFQGTGAADDSGLPNDRFFAVRPEGSVSTLKIQRTERGDSAVYLCASSLSPVDTQYFGPGTRLTVL.

This chain links TRBV7-9 with TRBJ1-2; no clear D gene. The CDR3 has 15 residues. The germline gives CDR1 SEHNR, CDR2 FQNEAQ (reference sequence). Deletions cut 4 bases from V and 10 bases from J, with 22 bases between. The CDR3 protein is CASSSPVLLSEVYTF. The DNA for the CDR3 is TGTGCCAGCAGCTCGCCGGTTTTGTTAAGTGAGGTCTACACCTTC.

This chain links TRBV6-5 with TRBJ1-6; D might be TRBD1 (5 bases). V lost 7 bases, J lost 10 bases, and 20 bases lay in between. The CDR3 runs 15 residues. Per germline, CDR1 MNHEY and CDR2 SVGAGI. CDR3 sequence: CASTLSGLARSPLHF. The CDR3 nucleotides are TGTGCCAGCACCTTATCGGGACTGGCCAGGTCACCCCTCCACTTT.